The T cell receptor (beta chain) described here comes from a study of blood T cell repertoires in COVID-19. Measured with immunoSEQ multiplex PCR; TCRdb has only the in-frame clones, and not every one. Of more than 150,000 clones listed, approximately 84% were seen once; the top ten hold roughly 7.1%. This CDR3 region has 13 residues. Trimming stripped 1 base from V and 5 bases from J, with 11 bases between. Germline lookup yields CDR1 SQVTM and CDR2 ANQGSEA. V gene TRBV29-1 combines with J gene TRBJ2-5, with D possibly matching TRBD1 (6 bases). The sequenced sample was peripheral blood. This TCR was recovered from a human donor in a cohort sampled during active COVID-19. The CDR3 DNA reads TGCAGCGTTGAAGGGGGAACAGGGGAGACCCAGTACTTC. Its translation: CSVEGGTGETQYF.